Below are 25 T cell receptor beta chains sequenced from a single sample in a study of response to subunit inactivated influenza vaccine. TCRdb passed the RT-PCR reads through MiXCR, listing each CDR3 protein once. Here the sample spans roughly 190,000 distinct CDR3 sequences, approximately 14% being singletons. The specimen was CD8+ T cells sorted from PBMCs, collected roughly 5 days after vaccination. The receptors originated from a man aged 45-65 years who received an inactivated influenza vaccine.

This clonotype was detected ten times or more. The CDR3: CATSDFRTGQETQYF. DNA for the CDR3: TGTGCCACCAGTGATTTCCGGACAGGTCAAGAGACCCAGTACTTC. This chain uses TRBV24-1 with TRBJ2-5; 7 bases are shared with TRBD1. CDR1 is KGHDR, CDR2 SFDVKD, per germline. V lost 1 base and J lost 2; bases outside the gene matches: 3. The CDR3 has 15 residues.

The chain joins TRBV9 to TRBJ1-1; D perhaps matches TRBD1 (6 bases). Between the trimmed V and J ends, which lost 0 bases and 1 base, there was a span of 13 bases. Germline CDR1 is SGDLS and CDR2 is YYNGEE. CDR3 length: 16 residues. CDR3 loop: CASSVEDRMGNTEAFF. CDR3 bases: TGTGCCAGCAGCGTAGAGGACAGAATGGGGAACACTGAAGCTTTCTTT.

This chain links TRBV19 with TRBJ2-1; tentatively, D is TRBD1 or TRBD2 (6 bases each). The CDR3 contains 13 residues. Germline CDR1 reads LNHDA; CDR2 reads SQIVND (reference sequence). V lost 6 bases and J 2 bases, leaving 8 bases between the germline ends. DNA for the CDR3: TGTGCCAGTAGGGGGGGCGCCTACAATGAGCAGTTCTTC. Protein sequence: CASRGGAYNEQFF.

In this sample, this clonotype turned up many times. J is TRBJ2-7 and V is TRBV12-3 or TRBV12-4; D call uncertain. The CDR3 loop spans 12 amino acids. The V gene lost 8 bases and the J gene lost 6 bases, with 14 bases spanning the gap. The CDR3 sequence is CASLGSPSEQYF. DNA of the CDR3: TGTGCCAGCTTGGGATCTCCCTCCGAGCAGTACTTC.

This chain uses TRBV11-2 with TRBJ1-1; D is ambiguous. With 7 bases removed from V and 8 bases from J, the gap between germline ends came to 14 bases. This CDR3 comprises 12 residues. In germline, CDR1 is SGHAT, CDR2 FQNNGV. The chain's CDR3 is CASKAWELEAFF. The CDR3 DNA reads as TGTGCCAGCAAGGCGTGGGAGCTGGAAGCTTTCTTT.

This clonotype was recorded many times. The CDR3 protein is CASSSLAGGPLYNEQFF. CDR3 nucleotides: TGTGCCAGCAGCTCCCTAGCGGGAGGGCCTCTTTACAATGAGCAGTTCTTC. J is TRBJ2-1 and V is TRBV9; 12 bases match TRBD2. Per germline, CDR1 SGDLS and CDR2 YYNGEE. Unmatched junction bases numbered 9, after V lost 4 bases and J lost 4 bases. The CDR3 is made up of 17 amino acids.

The sample holds many counts of this clonotype. The chain carries TRBV29-1 and TRBJ2-7; 7 bases are shared with TRBD1. The CDR3 covers 14 residues. Germline V gene lookup returns CDR1 SQVTM and CDR2 ANQGSEA. V lost 1 base to trimming and J lost 3 bases; unmatched junction nucleotides: 6. The CDR3 nucleotides are TGCAGCGTTGAAGGATCGGGACAGATCTACGAGCAGTACTTC. This gives the protein CSVEGSGQIYEQYF.

The table lists this clonotype with a few counts. CDR3 in amino acids: CASSLGQAALVGYTF. The CDR3 DNA sequence: TGTGCCAGCAGCTTGGGACAGGCGGCCCTCGTTGGCTACACCTTC. The chain links TRBV7-9 to TRBJ1-2, with 8 bases aligning to TRBD1. With V trimmed by 3 bases and J by 7 bases, 10 bases remained unmatched. CDR1 and CDR2 (germline): SEHNR, FQNEAQ (reference sequence). The CDR3 is 15 residues long.

This clonotype was detected only a few times. DNA for the CDR3: TGCGCCAGCAGCCAAGACCGGACAGGGGGAAACTATGGCTACACCTTC. It is translated as CASSQDRTGGNYGYTF. This sequence joins TRBV4-1 and TRBJ1-2; 10 bases map to TRBD1. The V gene's germline CDR1 is MGHRA and CDR2 YSYEKL. Losses at the gene ends were 0 bases for V and 2 bases for J; bases not matched to a gene: 3. The CDR3 has 16 amino acids.

This clonotype has a handful of counts. The chain carries TRBV19 and TRBJ2-1, with D unclear. V dropped 3 bases and J dropped 9 bases, with 18 bases sitting between them. The CDR3 is 15 amino acids. CDR1 and CDR2 from the germline V gene are LNHDA and SQIVND (reference sequence). CDR3 amino acids: CASSIGPTPETEQFF. The DNA of the CDR3 is TGTGCCAGTAGTATCGGTCCTACGCCCGAAACTGAGCAGTTCTTC. Filled out from reference TRBV19 and TRBJ2-1, the complete variable domain reads DGGITQSPKYLFRKEGQNVTLSCEQNLNHDAMYWYRQDPGQGLRLIYYSQIVNDFQKGDIAEGYSVSREKKESFPLTVTSAQKNPTAFYLCASSIGPTPETEQFFGPGTRLTVL.

This clonotype was counted only a few times. The chain carries TRBV11-2 and TRBJ2-1; the D is unclear. The CDR3 is 10 amino acids. The V end lost 4 bases, the J end lost 11 bases, and 6 bases lay between the germline ends. Germline V gene sequence: CDR1 SGHAT, CDR2 FQNNGV. CDR3 in DNA: TGTGCCAGCAGCTACGGACAGCAGTTCTTC. This codes for CASSYGQQFF.

This clonotype appeared a few times. The rearrangement uses TRBV7-3 and TRBJ2-1, with TRBD2 matching 7 bases. Germline V CDR1 and CDR2: SGHTA, FQGTGA. V shed 6 bases, J shed 5 bases, and the junction held 13 bases outside the gene matches. This CDR3 is built from 16 residues. The CDR3 DNA follows: TGTGCCAGCAGTCCAACCCCGGGACTACAAAACAATGAGCAGTTCTTC. It yields the protein CASSPTPGLQNNEQFF.

The V gene is TRBV10-3, the J gene TRBJ2-1; D perhaps matches TRBD1 (7 bases). V was shortened by 4 bases and J by 6 bases, with 19 bases between the two germline ends. Germline CDR1 is ENHRY and CDR2 is SYGVKD. The CDR3 runs to 16 residues. CDR3 residues: CAISGGPGEGANEQFF. CDR3 DNA: TGTGCCATCAGTGGTGGTCCGGGAGAGGGGGCCAATGAGCAGTTCTTC.

This clonotype occurred a few times. V is TRBV20-1 and J is TRBJ2-1; D is unclear. Looked up from germline, CDR1 is DFQATT and CDR2 is SNEGSKA (reference sequence). CDR3 length: 15 amino acids. Trimming removed 0 bases at V and 0 bases at J, with 9 bases between. The CDR3 nucleotides read TGCAGTGCTAGAGATCAACGGAGCTCCTACAATGAGCAGTTCTTC. This encodes CSARDQRSSYNEQFF.

This chain connects TRBV27 to TRBJ2-2; TRBD1 aligns across 9 bases. CDR1 and CDR2 (germline): MNHEY, SMNVEV (reference sequence). The V and J ends lost 7 bases and 5 bases, in that order; junction bases with no gene match: 14. This CDR3 is built from 17 residues. The CDR3 DNA reads as TGTGCCAGCACCGAACTCGACCGGGACAGGGTAACCGGGGAGCTGTTTTTT. Its translation: CASTELDRDRVTGELFF.

The table lists this clonotype with a count of one. This chain connects TRBV6-2 or TRBV6-3 to TRBJ2-1, with TRBD1 identical over 9 bases. There are 14 residues in the CDR3. The germline V gene encodes CDR1 MNHEY and CDR2 SVGEGT. Trimming removed 9 bases from V and 8 bases from J; junction bases left unmatched: 11. CDR3: CASTAGTGIYEQFF. The CDR3 coding sequence is TGTGCCAGTACCGCCGGGACAGGGATCTATGAGCAGTTCTTC.

This clonotype was recorded a few times. The chain joins TRBV11-1 to TRBJ1-1; the D is unclear. With 4 bases removed from V and 0 bases from J, the gap between germline ends came to 15 bases. Germline V CDR1 and CDR2: SGHAT, FQDESV (reference sequence). The CDR3 has 16 residues. Here the CDR3 reads CASSSYPGNLNTEAFF. CDR3 sequence (DNA): TGTGCCAGCAGCTCTTACCCCGGGAACCTGAACACTGAAGCTTTCTTT.

The chain has TRBV24-1 and TRBJ2-7, with 10 bases identical to TRBD1. After removal of 2 bases from V and 3 bases from J, the junction contained 3 bases not matched to a gene. Per the germline V gene, CDR1 is KGHDR and CDR2 is SFDVKD. CDR3 size: 15 residues. CDR3 sequence (DNA): TGTGCCACCAGTGATTCCGGGACAGGGGACTACGAGCAGTACTTC. It translates to CATSDSGTGDYEQYF.

This clonotype turned up a few times. The V and J genes are TRBV29-1 and TRBJ2-1, with TRBD2 matching over 11 bases. Germline V lookup: CDR1 SQVTM, CDR2 ANQGSEA. V gave up 8 bases and J gave up 5 bases; unmatched junction bases: 17. The CDR3 length is 17 residues. The CDR3 region is CSLEAGEGTSGNNEQFF. The CDR3 DNA reads TGCAGCCTGGAGGCGGGGGAAGGGACTAGCGGTAACAATGAGCAGTTCTTC.

This clonotype was found a few times. The chain uses TRBV12-3 or TRBV12-4 and TRBJ2-7; D gene uncertain. V was shortened by 1 base and J by 1 base, with 5 bases between the two germline ends. The length of the CDR3 is 13 residues. CDR3 in amino acids: CASSLGWSYEQYF. The CDR3, as DNA: TGTGCCAGCAGTTTAGGTTGGTCCTACGAGCAGTACTTC.

The chain recombines TRBV4-3 with TRBJ2-7; D may be TRBD2 (6 bases). The germline V gene encodes CDR1 LGHNA and CDR2 YSLEER. V lost 1 base, J lost 0 bases, and 10 bases lay in between. The CDR3 extends over 15 amino acids. The CDR3 reads CASSQVSGVSYEQYF. CDR3 bases: TGCGCCAGCAGCCAAGTGTCGGGGGTCTCCTACGAGCAGTACTTC.

This clonotype has ten or more counts. This sequence joins TRBV10-3 and TRBJ2-3; TRBD2 agrees at 8 bases. Germline V gene lookup returns CDR1 ENHRY and CDR2 SYGVKD. Trimming took 0 bases from V and 0 from J; bases not matched to a gene: 5. The CDR3 is 17 residues long. The CDR3 nucleotides are TGTGCCATCAGTGAGTCAGGGAGCGGGGGAAGCACAGATACGCAGTATTTT. Translation: CAISESGSGGSTDTQYF.

Many counts were recorded for this clonotype. The rearrangement uses TRBV7-2 and TRBJ2-3; D gene unclear. Germline CDR1 reads SGHTA; CDR2 reads FQGNSA. The CDR3 consists of 12 residues. The CDR3 loop is CAVQPFTDTQYF. As DNA, the CDR3 is TGTGCAGTTCAGCCGTTCACAGATACGCAGTATTTT. Drawing the rest from reference TRBV7-2 and TRBJ2-3, the complete variable domain is GAGVSQSPSNKVTEKGKDVELRCDPISGHTALYWYRQSLGQGLEFLIYFQGNSAPDKSGLPSDRFSAERTGGSVSTLTIQRTQQEDSAVYLCAVQPFTDTQYFGPGTRLTVL.

This clonotype was detected many times. This rearrangement joins TRBV20-1 to TRBJ1-3, with a tentative D call TRBD1 (6 bases). CDR1 is DFQATT, CDR2 SNEGSKA, per germline (reference sequence). This CDR3 region has 13 residues. V dropped 6 bases and J dropped 2 bases, with 11 bases sitting between them. CDR3 loop: CSAWDIAGNTIYF. In DNA form, the CDR3 reads TGCAGTGCATGGGACATTGCTGGAAACACCATATATTTT.

The sample holds a few counts of this clonotype. This chain uses TRBV9 with TRBJ2-1; 9 bases map to TRBD2. This CDR3 has 16 residues. V dropped 4 bases and J dropped 3; count of bases not matched to a gene: 8. Germline lookup yields CDR1 SGDLS and CDR2 YYNGEE. The CDR3 protein is CASSTYLAGLYNEQFF. The CDR3, as DNA: TGTGCCAGCAGCACCTACCTAGCGGGGCTCTACAATGAGCAGTTCTTC.